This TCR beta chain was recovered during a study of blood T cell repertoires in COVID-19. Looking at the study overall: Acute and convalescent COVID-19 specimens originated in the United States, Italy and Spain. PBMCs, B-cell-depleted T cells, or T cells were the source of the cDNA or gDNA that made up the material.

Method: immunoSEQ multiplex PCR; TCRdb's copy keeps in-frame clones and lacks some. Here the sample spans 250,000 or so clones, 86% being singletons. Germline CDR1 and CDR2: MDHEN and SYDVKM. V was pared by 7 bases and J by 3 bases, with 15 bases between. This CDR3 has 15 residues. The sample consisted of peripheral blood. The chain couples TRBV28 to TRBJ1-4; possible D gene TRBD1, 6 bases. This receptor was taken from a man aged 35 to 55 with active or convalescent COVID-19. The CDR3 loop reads CASNNGWGPNEKLFF. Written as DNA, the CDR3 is TGTGCCAGCAACAACGGTTGGGGGCCTAATGAAAAACTGTTTTTT.